One and the same sample provided the 30 T cell receptor beta chains below, sequenced in a study of PD-L1 blockade in urothelial cancer. Time point reported: peripheral blood 6 weeks after treatment start. Assay: immunoSEQ multiplex PCR; the TCRdb copy retains only in-frame clones and omits some. This sample has about 41,000 clones, with about 88% found just once. The material was PBMCs, obtained around atezolizumab (anti-PD-L1) treatment. These receptors came from a man between 65 and 85 years old with urothelial cancer.

The J gene is TRBJ2-5, the V gene TRBV7-3; D may be TRBD1 (5 bases). The CDR3 totals 15 residues. V gave up 3 bases and J gave up 4 bases, with 15 bases separating them. Germline-derived CDR1 and CDR2 are SGHTA and FQGTGA. The CDR3 region is CASSFQGGSGETQYF. The CDR3 nucleotides read TGTGCCAGCAGCTTTCAGGGTGGGTCTGGAGAGACCCAGTACTTC. Combining the CDR3 with reference TRBV7-3 and TRBJ2-5 gives the whole variable domain GAGVSQTPSNKVTEKGKYVELRCDPISGHTALYWYRQSLGQGPEFLIYFQGTGAADDSGLPNDRFFAVRPEGSVSTLKIQRTERGDSAVYLCASSFQGGSGETQYFGPGTRLLVL.

The V and J genes are TRBV11-2 and TRBJ2-2; 8 bases are shared with TRBD2. Trimming cost V 5 bases and J 7 bases; bases outside gene matches: 6. The CDR3 spans 14 residues. Germline lookup yields CDR1 SGHAT and CDR2 FQNNGV. CDR3 DNA: TGTGCCAGCAGCCTGGGACTAGATTTCGGGGAGCTGTTTTTT. Translation gives CASSLGLDFGELFF.

V is TRBV5-1 and J is TRBJ2-1; weak D call: TRBD2 (6 bases). The CDR3 loop spans 15 amino acids. Germline V CDR1 and CDR2: SGHRS, YFSETQ. The V end lost 1 base, the J end lost 3 bases, and 11 bases lay between the germline ends. As DNA, the CDR3 is TGCGCCAGCAGCTTGCCGGGAGACGGCTACAATGAGCAGTTCTTC. Translating it yields CASSLPGDGYNEQFF. Using reference TRBV5-1 and TRBJ2-1 for the parts outside the CDR3, the full variable domain is KAGVTQTPRYLIKTRGQQVTLSCSPISGHRSVSWYQQTPGQGLQFLFEYFSETQRNKGNFPGRFSGRQFSNSRSEMNVSTLELGDSALYLCASSLPGDGYNEQFFGPGTRLTVL.

This rearrangement joins TRBV28 to TRBJ2-7; a weak D match, TRBD1 (5 bases). The germline gives CDR1 MDHEN, CDR2 SYDVKM. The CDR3 contains 15 residues. The V end was cut by 2 bases, the J end by 3 bases, with 14 bases between. The CDR3 here is CASSLHQGPSYEQYF. In nucleotides, the CDR3 is TGTGCCAGCAGTTTACACCAGGGTCCAAGCTACGAGCAGTACTTC.

This rearrangement joins TRBV6-5 to TRBJ1-1; TRBD1 might be the D (5 bases). Germline V CDR1 and CDR2: MNHEY, SVGAGI. The CDR3 runs to 16 residues. V dropped 0 bases and J dropped 1 base, with 12 bases sitting between them. The CDR3 loop is CASSYSQRRANTEAFF. The CDR3 DNA follows: TGTGCCAGCAGTTACTCGCAGCGCAGGGCGAACACTGAAGCTTTCTTT.

The rearrangement links TRBV5-1 to TRBJ2-7, with a possible D match to TRBD2 (6 bases). Germline values: CDR1 SGHRS, CDR2 YFSETQ. The CDR3 spans 13 residues. V was trimmed by 0 bases and J by 7 bases, leaving 11 bases between them. The CDR3 here is CASSLAPRGEQYF. CDR3 sequence (DNA): TGCGCCAGCAGCTTGGCCCCTCGGGGGGAGCAGTACTTC.

The rearrangement uses TRBV6-5 and TRBJ1-1; 10 bases align to TRBD1. The CDR3 runs to 15 residues. Unmatched junction bases numbered 6, after V lost 5 bases and J lost 3 bases. The germline CDR1 and CDR2 sequences are MNHEY and SVGAGI. The CDR3 loop is CASSRTGGRDTEAFF. The CDR3 DNA follows: TGTGCCAGCAGTCGGACAGGGGGTAGGGACACTGAAGCTTTCTTT.

The sample holds one count of this clone. This chain links TRBV7-6 with TRBJ2-5; a weak D match, TRBD2 (5 bases). The CDR3 covers 15 residues. The V end was cut by 4 bases, the J end by 1 base, with 13 bases between. In germline, CDR1 is SGHVS, CDR2 FNYEAQ. The CDR3 DNA follows: TGTGCCAGCAGCTATTCGCCGGGATTCCAAGAGACCCAGTACTTC. Its translation is CASSYSPGFQETQYF.

The chain links TRBV10-3 to TRBJ2-5, with 9 bases fitting TRBD2. V was pared by 2 bases and J by 5 bases, with 9 bases of the junction left unmatched. CDR3 length equals 16 residues. The germline CDR1 and CDR2 sequences are ENHRY and SYGVKD. The CDR3 sequence is CAISEGLAGELETQYF. The CDR3 DNA reads TGTGCCATCAGTGAGGGTTTAGCGGGAGAATTGGAGACCCAGTACTTC.

This chain uses TRBV21-1 with TRBJ1-1. TRBV21-1 is deemed a pseudogene. The CDR3 runs to 12 residues. Here the CDR3 reads CASSKWSPEAFF. In DNA, the CDR3 is TGTGCCAGCAGCAAATGGAGCCCTGAAGCTTTCTTT.

V usage is TRBV5-1 and J usage is TRBJ1-2; TRBD1 might be the D (6 bases). The CDR3 has 14 residues. The germline V gene has CDR1 SGHRS and CDR2 YFSETQ. V was pared by 0 bases and J by 3 bases, with 9 bases between. Here the CDR3 reads CASSLEGGDYGYTF. As DNA, the CDR3 is TGCGCCAGCAGCTTGGAGGGGGGGGACTATGGCTACACCTTC.

The rearrangement uses TRBV29-1 and TRBJ2-1, with D hard to call. From germline, CDR1 is SQVTM and CDR2 ANQGSEA. The V gene lost 4 bases and the J gene lost 3 bases, with 4 bases spanning the gap. The CDR3 has 11 residues. CDR3 amino acids: CSVAYYNEQFF. The CDR3 region has the DNA TGCAGCGTTGCCTACTACAATGAGCAGTTCTTC.

This clone was observed once. The V and J genes are TRBV5-8 and TRBJ2-7, with TRBD2 matching over 11 bases. Trimming cost V 1 base and J 2 bases; bases outside gene matches: 8. Germline V gene lookup returns CDR1 SGHTS and CDR2 YDEGEE. The CDR3 covers 17 residues. The CDR3 protein is CASSLTRLAGLTYEQYF. As DNA, the CDR3 is TGTGCCAGCAGCTTGACTCGACTAGCGGGACTAACCTACGAGCAGTACTTC.

The gene calls are TRBV2 and TRBJ2-1, with TRBD2 identical over 7 bases. The J segment lost 8 bases and the V segment lost 7 bases, leaving 17 bases of the junction unmatched. Germline loops: CDR1 SNHLY, CDR2 FYNNEI. The CDR3 length is 16 residues. The CDR3 nucleotides read TGTGCCAGCACCCCAGCGGGGCCTTTGTTTGACCATGAGCAGTTCTTC. Protein sequence: CASTPAGPLFDHEQFF. The full variable domain, with the rest looked up from reference TRBV2 and TRBJ2-1, is EPEVTQTPSHQVTQMGQEVILRCVPISNHLYFYWYRQILGQKVEFLVSFYNNEISEKSEIFDDQFSVERPDGSNFTLKIRSTKLEDSAMYFCASTPAGPLFDHEQFFGPGTRLTVL.

This rearrangement joins TRBV5-6 to TRBJ2-2; D not certain. The CDR3 is 11 residues long. Trimming pared 4 bases from V and 10 bases from J, leaving 8 bases between. Per the germline V gene, CDR1 is SGHDT and CDR2 is YYEEEE. CDR3 in DNA: TGTGCCAGCAGCCGTCTAGTGGAGCTGTTTTTT. It codes for CASSRLVELFF.

This chain links TRBV5-4 with TRBJ2-5; TRBD2 might be the D (6 bases). This CDR3 spans 13 amino acids. CDR1 is SGHNT, CDR2 YYREEE, per germline (reference sequence). The germline V and J ends were trimmed by 4 bases and 2 bases, with 9 bases remaining between them. CDR3 bases: TGTGCCAGCAGCCCGGAGGGACAAGAGACCCAGTACTTC. Translation gives CASSPEGQETQYF.

This chain connects TRBV28 to TRBJ2-7; 10 positions agree with TRBD2. The CDR3 runs 15 residues. Germline CDR1 reads MDHEN; CDR2 reads SYDVKM. V lost 6 bases and J lost 1; bases outside the gene matches: 6. CDR3 bases: TGTGCCAGCAGCAAAATAGCGGGAGGTTCCTACGAGCAGTACTTC. Translation gives CASSKIAGGSYEQYF.

The chain carries TRBV11-2 and TRBJ2-1, with D maybe TRBD2 (6 bases). Trimming left V 3 bases short and J 0 bases short, with 12 bases between. The CDR3 is 16 amino acids. Germline V gene lookup returns CDR1 SGHAT and CDR2 FQNNGV. The CDR3 DNA follows: TGTGCCAGCAGCTTCTCGTACGGGAGCTCCTACAATGAGCAGTTCTTC. Its protein is CASSFSYGSSYNEQFF.

The chain has TRBV7-6 and TRBJ2-7; TRBD1 agrees at 7 bases. Trimming took 2 bases from V and 3 from J; bases not matched to a gene: 1. CDR3 length: 13 amino acids. The germline gives CDR1 SGHVS, CDR2 FNYEAQ. The CDR3 DNA sequence: TGTGCCAGCAGCTTAAGACAGGGCTACGAGCAGTACTTC. Encoded protein: CASSLRQGYEQYF.

This chain joins TRBV5-4 and TRBJ2-1, with D hard to call. Trimming cost V 1 base and J 8 bases, with 19 bases left between them. CDR3 size: 16 residues. Germline V CDR1 and CDR2: SGHNT, YYREEE (reference sequence). The CDR3 coding sequence is TGTGCCAGCAGCTTGTCCGCCGGCCCTGAGGTGCATGAGCAGTTCTTC. Translation gives CASSLSAGPEVHEQFF.

The chain links TRBV5-1 to TRBJ2-3, with TRBD2 identical over 11 bases. V shed 3 bases, J shed 2 bases, and the junction held 5 bases outside the gene matches. This CDR3 is 16 amino acids long. Per germline, CDR1 SGHRS and CDR2 YFSETQ. CDR3 amino acids: CASSSGTSGSTDTQYF. As DNA, the CDR3 is TGCGCCAGCAGCTCTGGGACTAGCGGTTCCACAGATACGCAGTATTTT. Combining the CDR3 with reference TRBV5-1 and TRBJ2-3 gives the whole variable domain KAGVTQTPRYLIKTRGQQVTLSCSPISGHRSVSWYQQTPGQGLQFLFEYFSETQRNKGNFPGRFSGRQFSNSRSEMNVSTLELGDSALYLCASSSGTSGSTDTQYFGPGTRLTVL.

The chain couples TRBV2 to TRBJ2-3; 10 nucleotides match TRBD2. Germline V gene sequence: CDR1 SNHLY, CDR2 FYNNEI. The CDR3 consists of 16 residues. J was trimmed by 2 bases and V by 2 bases; bases with no gene match: 4. The DNA of the CDR3 is TGTGCCAGCAGTGAACAACTAGCGGGACTCACAGATACGCAGTATTTT. Its protein product is CASSEQLAGLTDTQYF. The full variable domain, in which reference TRBV2 and TRBJ2-3 provide the parts outside the CDR3, is EPEVTQTPSHQVTQMGQEVILRCVPISNHLYFYWYRQILGQKVEFLVSFYNNEISEKSEIFDDQFSVERPDGSNFTLKIRSTKLEDSAMYFCASSEQLAGLTDTQYFGPGTRLTVL.

The rearrangement joins TRBV28 to TRBJ1-1; D possibly corresponds to TRBD1 (6 bases). The germline V gene has CDR1 MDHEN and CDR2 SYDVKM. Trimming shortened V by 10 bases and J by 5 bases, and 17 bases separated the two germline ends. The CDR3 spans 13 residues. CDR3 coding DNA: TGTGCCATAACAGGGTCGAAGGGGACTGAAGCTTTCTTT. Translation gives CAITGSKGTEAFF.

This chain connects TRBV7-9 to TRBJ1-2, with 8 bases lining up with TRBD1. V lost 5 bases, J lost 6 bases, and 8 bases stayed unmatched. Germline CDR1 is SEHNR and CDR2 is FQNEAQ (reference sequence). This CDR3 is 14 amino acids long. CDR3: CASSPGTGEDGYTF. CDR3 DNA: TGTGCCAGCAGCCCAGGGACAGGAGAAGATGGCTACACCTTC.

The CDR3 loop is CASSLSQGHEQYF. CDR3 DNA sequence: TGTGCCAGCAGTTTATCACAGGGGCACGAGCAGTACTTC. V gene TRBV27 combines with J gene TRBJ2-7, with 7 bases that match TRBD1. The CDR3 runs to 13 residues. Losses at the gene ends were 0 bases for V and 5 bases for J; bases not matched to a gene: 1. The germline gives CDR1 MNHEY, CDR2 SMNVEV (reference sequence).

This chain joins TRBV6-6 and TRBJ2-3; TRBD1 aligns across 8 bases. The V gene's germline CDR1 is MNHNY and CDR2 SVGAGI (reference sequence). CDR3 length equals 15 residues. V lost 6 bases to trimming and J lost 1 base; unmatched junction nucleotides: 6. The CDR3 protein is CASRGDRHRTDTQYF. The CDR3, as DNA: TGTGCCAGCAGAGGGGACAGGCACCGCACAGATACGCAGTATTTT.

This clone was seen a few times. The chain has TRBV10-3 and TRBJ2-1, with TRBD1 matching 8 bases. The J segment lost 9 bases and the V segment lost 3 bases, leaving 1 base of the junction unmatched. This CDR3 is built from 12 residues. Looked up from germline, CDR1 is ENHRY and CDR2 is SYGVKD. The CDR3 spells CAISEDRGEQFF. The CDR3 region has the DNA TGTGCCATCAGTGAAGACAGGGGTGAGCAGTTCTTC.

This clone has just one count. The rearrangement joins TRBV7-6 to TRBJ1-3, with D perhaps TRBD1 (5 bases). Germline CDR1 SGHVS, CDR2 FNYEAQ. Deletions cut 5 bases from V and 2 bases from J, with 13 bases between. This CDR3 is 15 amino acids long. CDR3 DNA sequence: TGTGCCAGCAGCCCCAGTGGGGGGGCTGGAAACACCATATATTTT. Protein product: CASSPSGGAGNTIYF.

The chain links TRBV27 to TRBJ1-2; possible D gene TRBD1, 6 bases. The germline V gene has CDR1 MNHEY and CDR2 SMNVEV (reference sequence). The CDR3 is 13 residues long. Trimming took 6 bases from V and 2 from J, leaving 10 bases between them. CDR3 DNA: TGTGCCAGCAGCCAGGACAGAAACTATGGCTACACCTTC. This translates into CASSQDRNYGYTF.

This clone was observed a single time. V and J are TRBV10-1 and TRBJ2-7; D is unresolved. Trimming took off 3 bases at V and 0 bases at J, with 6 bases between the two ends. This CDR3 contains 13 residues. Germline CDR1 is WNHNN and CDR2 is SYGVQD (reference sequence). The CDR3 is CASSDYSSYEQYF. In nucleotides, the CDR3 is TGCGCCAGCAGTGACTACTCCTCCTACGAGCAGTACTTC.